These 21 T cell receptor beta chains came from one sample sequenced in a study of beta chain features in type 1 diabetes. Findings and limits, study-wide: All four CD4+ subsets of Type 1 diabetes patients contained TCRB CDR3s that were moderately but significantly shorter.

The whole isolated RNA underwent reverse transcription, so sequencing captured expressed TCRB transcripts. Method: immunoSEQ multiplex PCR; TCRdb's copy keeps in-frame clones and lacks some. Of roughly 300,000 clones listed, over 11% are singletons. These receptors' targets are unknown. Input material: naive CD4+ T cells from blood. The receptors originated from a man aged 25-40 years with type 1 diabetes.

The V and J genes are TRBV5-4 and TRBJ1-1; tentative D call: TRBD1 (5 bases). This CDR3 comprises 17 residues. Trimming pared 4 bases from V and 0 bases from J, leaving 19 bases between. Germline V CDR1 and CDR2: SGHNT, YYREEE (reference sequence). The CDR3 protein is CASSQEVTGLMNTEAFF. The DNA for the CDR3 is TGTGCCAGCAGCCAAGAGGTAACAGGCCTCATGAACACTGAAGCTTTCTTT.

The CDR3 reads CASSPTTSGKTQYF. Here the CDR3 DNA reads TGTGCCAGCAGCCCGACCACTAGCGGGAAGACCCAGTACTTC. The J gene is TRBJ2-5, the V gene TRBV11-1; 10 bases line up with TRBD2. CDR3 size: 14 residues. CDR1 is SGHAT and CDR2 is FQDESV in the germline V gene (reference sequence). The V and J ends lost 5 bases and 6 bases, in that order; junction bases with no gene match: 6.

The chain is built from TRBV2 and TRBJ2-1, with 10 bases aligning to TRBD2. V dropped 5 bases and J dropped 4; count of bases not matched to a gene: 5. The CDR3 consists of 15 residues. The germline V gene encodes CDR1 SNHLY and CDR2 FYNNEI. CDR3 sequence (DNA): TGTGCCAGCAGTCCGGGACTAGCGATATACAATGAGCAGTTCTTC. Amino acid sequence: CASSPGLAIYNEQFF.

The chain combines TRBV7-9 with TRBJ2-3; D is uncertain. The CDR3 is 14 residues long. The germline gives CDR1 SEHNR, CDR2 FQNEAQ (reference sequence). V shed 3 bases and J shed 0 bases, with 7 bases lying between them. CDR3 nucleotides: TGTGCCAGCAGCTTGAGCGCCAGCACAGATACGCAGTATTTT. It is translated as CASSLSASTDTQYF.

This clone has a handful of counts. V and J are TRBV20-1 and TRBJ2-1; unclear D gene. The length of the CDR3 is 10 residues. The germline gives CDR1 DFQATT, CDR2 SNEGSKA (reference sequence). Trimming removed 6 bases from V and 4 bases from J, with 4 bases in between. The DNA of the CDR3 is TGCAGTGCCTTTTACAATGAGCAGTTCTTC. Its translation is CSAFYNEQFF.

This chain connects TRBV5-4 to TRBJ2-5; D possibly corresponds to TRBD1 (6 bases). CDR1 is SGHNT and CDR2 is YYREEE in the germline V gene (reference sequence). Trimming removed 4 bases at V and 5 bases at J, with 15 bases between. There are 14 residues in the CDR3. CDR3 nucleotides: TGTGCCAGCAGCCCAAGTACAGGGACGGAGACCCAGTACTTC. This translates into CASSPSTGTETQYF.

This clone was observed a handful of times. The chain employs TRBV5-1 and TRBJ2-7; TRBD1 matches 11 bases. V dropped 4 bases and J dropped 2; count of bases not matched to a gene: 5. This CDR3 region has 15 residues. The germline CDR1 and CDR2 sequences are SGHRS and YFSETQ. Written as DNA, the CDR3 is TGCGCCAGCAGCCCACGGACAGGGGGCCCCTACGAGCAGTACTTC. This encodes CASSPRTGGPYEQYF.

In its sample, this clone was seen a few times. The rearrangement links TRBV6-5 to TRBJ2-5, with 10 bases that match TRBD2. The germline V gene has CDR1 MNHEY and CDR2 SVGAGI. The junction had 5 bases not matched to a gene; V was cut back by 5 bases and J by 5 bases. This CDR3 spans 14 amino acids. CDR3 sequence: CASSPSSGGETQYF. DNA for the CDR3: TGTGCCAGCAGTCCATCTAGCGGGGGCGAGACCCAGTACTTC.

The table lists this clone with a few counts. The chain combines TRBV19 with TRBJ1-5; 9 bases fit TRBD1. The CDR3 extends over 15 amino acids. Germline V gene lookup returns CDR1 LNHDA and CDR2 SQIVND (reference sequence). V shed 5 bases and J 3 bases; nucleotides not matched to a gene: 5. CDR3 residues: CASSGDRAYNQPQHF. For the CDR3, the DNA is TGTGCCAGTAGTGGGGACAGGGCCTACAATCAGCCCCAGCATTTT. The variable domain in full, with the rest retrieved from reference TRBV19 and TRBJ1-5, is DGGITQSPKYLFRKEGQNVTLSCEQNLNHDAMYWYRQDPGQGLRLIYYSQIVNDFQKGDIAEGYSVSREKKESFPLTVTSAQKNPTAFYLCASSGDRAYNQPQHFGDGTRLSIL.

This clone was counted a few times. This chain's CDR3 is CASSQAQREGGNIQYF. The CDR3 region has the DNA TGTGCCAGCAGCCAAGCTCAGCGGGAGGGAGGGAACATTCAGTACTTC. The V gene is TRBV4-2, the J gene TRBJ2-4; 10 bases fit TRBD2. Germline V CDR1 and CDR2: LGHNA, YNFKEQ. V dropped 1 base and J dropped 7; count of bases not matched to a gene: 7. The CDR3 contains 16 residues.

This chain links TRBV29-1 with TRBJ2-1, with a weak D call TRBD2 (6 bases). The CDR3 loop spans 14 amino acids. Germline V gene sequence: CDR1 SQVTM, CDR2 ANQGSEA. Trimming pared 8 bases from V and 7 bases from J, leaving 21 bases between. The CDR3 region is CSIAGTGVLNEQFF. CDR3 bases: TGCAGCATCGCCGGGACTGGCGTTTTAAATGAGCAGTTCTTC.

This sequence joins TRBV18 and TRBJ2-7; 11 bases match TRBD2. V dropped 2 bases and J dropped 0; count of bases not matched to a gene: 6. Germline V CDR1 and CDR2: KGHSH, LQKENI. This CDR3 region has 17 residues. In DNA, the CDR3 is TGTGCCAGCTCACCAACCCCTAGCGGGGGGAGCTCCTACGAGCAGTACTTC. It specifies CASSPTPSGGSSYEQYF.

This clone has only one observation. The gene calls are TRBV5-4 and TRBJ1-5, with 7 bases aligning to TRBD1. Germline V gene lookup returns CDR1 SGHNT and CDR2 YYREEE (reference sequence). CDR3 length: 13 residues. V gave up 4 bases and J gave up 5 bases; unmatched junction bases: 3. The CDR3 spells CASSTGQDQPQHF. As DNA, the CDR3 is TGTGCCAGCAGCACCGGACAGGATCAGCCCCAGCATTTT.

The chain couples TRBV29-1 to TRBJ2-7; no reliable D call. This CDR3 spans 12 amino acids. Between the trimmed V and J ends, which lost 6 bases and 4 bases, there was a span of 13 bases. Germline V gene lookup returns CDR1 SQVTM and CDR2 ANQGSEA. The CDR3 protein is CSVRARLYEQYF. The CDR3 DNA follows: TGCAGCGTACGTGCAAGACTTTACGAGCAGTACTTC.

The V and J genes are TRBV7-8 and TRBJ2-4; 9 bases line up with TRBD2. CDR1 and CDR2 (germline): SGHVS, FQNEAQ. CDR3 length equals 15 residues. J gave up 7 bases and V 5 bases, and 9 bases lay outside the gene matches. The CDR3 DNA follows: TGTGCCAGCAGCGGTAGCGGGAGAGGGGCGAACATTCAGTACTTC. Residues: CASSGSGRGANIQYF.

The chain employs TRBV13 and TRBJ2-1; tentative D call: TRBD2 (6 bases). The germline V gene encodes CDR1 PRHDT and CDR2 FYEKMQ (reference sequence). Trimming pared 5 bases from V and 6 bases from J, leaving 14 bases between. This CDR3 is 14 amino acids long. The CDR3 DNA reads as TGTGCCAGCAGCCGACTAGGACCCTCCAATGAGCAGTTCTTC. Encoded protein: CASSRLGPSNEQFF.

This clone was seen a single time. The rearrangement links TRBV7-2 to TRBJ1-5; 9 bases map to TRBD1. This CDR3 is built from 15 residues. Germline-derived CDR1 and CDR2 are SGHTA and FQGNSA. Trimming removed 6 bases from V and 6 bases from J; junction bases left unmatched: 9. The chain's CDR3 is CASRTTGGPGQPQHF. For the CDR3, the DNA is TGTGCCAGCAGAACAACAGGGGGCCCAGGTCAGCCCCAGCATTTT.

This sequence joins TRBV29-1 and TRBJ2-7; TRBD1 aligns across 9 bases. The CDR3 spans 14 residues. The trim removed 6 bases at V and 3 bases at J, leaving 9 bases unmatched. The germline gives CDR1 SQVTM, CDR2 ANQGSEA. CDR3 residues: CSVRFTGGGYEQYF. The CDR3 region has the DNA TGCAGCGTACGATTTACAGGGGGCGGCTACGAGCAGTACTTC.

A few counts support this clone. The chain recombines TRBV11-2 with TRBJ2-1, with D perhaps matching TRBD1 (6 bases). Trimming took off 3 bases at V and 9 bases at J, with 12 bases between the two ends. The CDR3 is 13 amino acids. Per germline, CDR1 SGHAT and CDR2 FQNNGV. CDR3 residues: CASSLPGVGEQFF. CDR3 sequence (DNA): TGTGCCAGCAGCTTGCCAGGGGTCGGTGAGCAGTTCTTC.

The chain combines TRBV4-2 with TRBJ2-3; D might be TRBD1 (6 bases). Germline V CDR1 and CDR2: LGHNA, YNFKEQ. V was trimmed by 4 bases and J by 2 bases, leaving 19 bases between them. This CDR3 contains 17 residues. In nucleotides, the CDR3 is TGTGCCAGCAGCCCCAAGGACAGTTTGGCCTCCACAGATACGCAGTATTTT. This translates into CASSPKDSLASTDTQYF.

This chain links TRBV2 with TRBJ1-1; D unresolved. Deletions cut 6 bases from V and 2 bases from J, with 13 bases between. This CDR3 has 14 residues. CDR1 and CDR2 from the germline V gene are SNHLY and FYNNEI. In DNA, the CDR3 is TGTGCCAGCAGCAGGATCACCGCCAACACTGAAGCTTTCTTT. Its protein is CASSRITANTEAFF.